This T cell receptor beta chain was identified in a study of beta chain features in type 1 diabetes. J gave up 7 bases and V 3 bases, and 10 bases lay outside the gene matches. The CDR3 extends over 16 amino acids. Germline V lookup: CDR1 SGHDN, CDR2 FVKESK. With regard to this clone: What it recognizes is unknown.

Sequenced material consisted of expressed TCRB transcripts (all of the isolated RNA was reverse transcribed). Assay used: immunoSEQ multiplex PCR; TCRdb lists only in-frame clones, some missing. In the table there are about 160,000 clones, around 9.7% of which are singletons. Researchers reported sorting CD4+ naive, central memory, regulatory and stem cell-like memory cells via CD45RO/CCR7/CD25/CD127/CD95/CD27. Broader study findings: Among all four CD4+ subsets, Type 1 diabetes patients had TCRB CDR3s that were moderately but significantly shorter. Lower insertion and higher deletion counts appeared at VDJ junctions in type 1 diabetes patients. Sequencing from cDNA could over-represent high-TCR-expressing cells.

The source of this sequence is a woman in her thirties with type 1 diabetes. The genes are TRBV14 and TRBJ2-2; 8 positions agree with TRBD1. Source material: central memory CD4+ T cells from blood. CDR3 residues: CASSQNRQGAGGELFF. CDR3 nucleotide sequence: TGTGCCAGCAGCCAGAATCGGCAGGGGGCTGGCGGGGAGCTGTTTTTT.